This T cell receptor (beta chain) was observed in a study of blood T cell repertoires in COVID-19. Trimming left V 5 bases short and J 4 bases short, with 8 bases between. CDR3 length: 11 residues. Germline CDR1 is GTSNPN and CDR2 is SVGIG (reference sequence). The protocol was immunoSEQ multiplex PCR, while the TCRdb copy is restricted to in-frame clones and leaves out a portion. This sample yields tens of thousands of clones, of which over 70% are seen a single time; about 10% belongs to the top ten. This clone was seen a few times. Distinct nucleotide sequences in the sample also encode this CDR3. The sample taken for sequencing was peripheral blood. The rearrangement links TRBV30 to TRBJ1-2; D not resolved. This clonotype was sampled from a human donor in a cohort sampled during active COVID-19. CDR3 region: CAWGDSYGYTF. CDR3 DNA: TGTGCCTGGGGAGACTCCTATGGCTACACCTTC.